This T cell receptor beta chain comes out of a study of blood T cell repertoires in COVID-19. In the study overall: Sites across the United States, Italy and Spain contributed samples from acute and convalescent COVID-19. The cDNA or gDNA used as material had been derived from T cells, B-cell-depleted T cells, or PBMCs.

Per the original methods: Quantification of nucleated cells was approximated via reference gene primer amplification. The method was immunoSEQ multiplex PCR; TCRdb's version includes in-frame clones alone and lacks a portion of them. V and J calls and clone size are given by that table; D and trimming were obtained from the DNA. This table has 200,000 to 300,000 clones, approximately 86% appearing once. Sequencing used peripheral blood. The sequence came from a man in his forties or fifties who had recovered from COVID-19.

Here the CDR3 DNA reads TGTGCCAGCAGCCAAGACGATGGGGGGACAGGGGATACAACTAATGAAAAACTGTTTTTT. This sequence encodes CASSQDDGGTGDTTNEKLFF. The chain employs TRBV4-2 and TRBJ1-4, with TRBD1 matching 10 bases. CDR3 size: 20 residues. V lost 0 bases, J lost 0 bases, and 10 bases stayed unmatched. Germline V gene sequence: CDR1 LGHNA, CDR2 YNFKEQ.